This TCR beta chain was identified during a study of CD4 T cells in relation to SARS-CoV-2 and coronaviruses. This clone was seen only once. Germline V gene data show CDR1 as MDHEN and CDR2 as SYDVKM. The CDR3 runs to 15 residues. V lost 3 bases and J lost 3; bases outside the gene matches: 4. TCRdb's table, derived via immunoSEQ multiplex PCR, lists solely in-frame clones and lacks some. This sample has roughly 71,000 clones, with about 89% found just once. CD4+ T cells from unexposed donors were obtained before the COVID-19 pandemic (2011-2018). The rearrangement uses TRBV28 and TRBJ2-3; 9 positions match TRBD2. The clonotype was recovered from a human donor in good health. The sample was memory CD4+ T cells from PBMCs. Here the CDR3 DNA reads TGTGCCAGCAGTTTTTACGCGGGAGGGACAGATACGCAGTATTTT. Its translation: CASSFYAGGTDTQYF.